The rows below give T cell receptor beta chains drawn from one sample of a study of vaccination and CD4 T cells after COVID-19. No antigen has been identified for these receptors. TCRdb reprocessed the PCR reads via MiXCR and lists one record per CDR3 protein. The table has 15,000 to 20,000 distinct CDR3 sequences, approximately 60% seen once. Input material: CD4+ T cells from blood, cultured in vitro. The receptor source for this set is a human donor who had recovered from COVID-19. CDR3s include the opening cysteine and the closing phenylalanine or tryptophan. The order of the fields is V gene, J gene, D gene, clone size, CDR3 DNA, CDR3 protein. A D gene is named only where the DNA matches it firmly. A row's size may be missing; if present it is once, few, many or a size class.

v_gene: TRBV6-5
j_gene: TRBJ1-2
d_gene: -
abundance: once
CDR3nt: TGTGCCAGCAGTTACTCGGGGAACTATGGCTACACCTTC
CDR3aa: CASSYSGNYGYTF

v_gene: TRBV24-1
j_gene: TRBJ1-2
d_gene: -
abundance: few
CDR3nt: TGTGCCACCAGCGCGGGGAACTATGGCTACACCTTC
CDR3aa: CATSAGNYGYTF

v_gene: TRBV19
j_gene: TRBJ2-7
d_gene: -
abundance: -
CDR3nt: TGTGCCAGTGGTAGGGGCTACGAGCAGTACTTC
CDR3aa: CASGRGYEQYF

v_gene: TRBV6-1
j_gene: TRBJ1-1
d_gene: TRBD1
abundance: -
CDR3nt: TGTGCCAGCAGTCAGAACTGGGGGAGGACAGGGAAAGACACTGAAGCTTTCTTT
CDR3aa: CASSQNWGRTGKDTEAFF

v_gene: TRBV27
j_gene: TRBJ1-5
d_gene: -
abundance: few
CDR3nt: TGTGCCAGCAGTCTACTCAGGGAGTTAAGTCAGCCCCAGCATTTT
CDR3aa: CASSLLRELSQPQHF

v_gene: TRBV7-2
j_gene: TRBJ1-1
d_gene: -
abundance: -
CDR3nt: TGTGCCAGCAGCTTAGTCGGCCAAGGTACTGAAGCTTTCTTT
CDR3aa: CASSLVGQGTEAFF

v_gene: TRBV7-9
j_gene: TRBJ2-1
d_gene: TRBD1
abundance: once
CDR3nt: TGTGCCAGCAGCCCACCGGGACAGGGTCACAATGAGCAGTTCTTC
CDR3aa: CASSPPGQGHNEQFF

v_gene: TRBV20-1
j_gene: TRBJ2-3
d_gene: TRBD2
abundance: few
CDR3nt: TGCAGTGCTCAGCGGGGGAGTTCAGATACGCAGTATTTT
CDR3aa: CSAQRGSSDTQYF

v_gene: TRBV7-3
j_gene: TRBJ1-1
d_gene: -
abundance: few
CDR3nt: TGTGCCAGCAGCTTCCAACATAACACTGAAGCTTTCTTT
CDR3aa: CASSFQHNTEAFF

v_gene: TRBV7-2
j_gene: TRBJ2-7
d_gene: TRBD2
abundance: -
CDR3nt: TGTGCCAGCAGCTTAGGACGACTAGCTCCGACCTACGAGCAGTACTTC
CDR3aa: CASSLGRLAPTYEQYF

v_gene: TRBV9
j_gene: TRBJ2-3
d_gene: -
abundance: -
CDR3nt: TGTGCCAGCAGCGTAGGTGCAGGGCTCACAGATACGCAGTATTTT
CDR3aa: CASSVGAGLTDTQYF

v_gene: TRBV20-1
j_gene: TRBJ2-3
d_gene: -
abundance: -
CDR3nt: TGCAGTGCTAGTAGGGGGGGGACGCAGTATTTT
CDR3aa: CSASRGGTQYF

v_gene: TRBV20-1
j_gene: TRBJ1-6
d_gene: -
abundance: few
CDR3nt: TGCAGTGCCACAAGGGGACCGGATAATTCACCCCTCCACTTT
CDR3aa: CSATRGPDNSPLHF

v_gene: TRBV7-9
j_gene: TRBJ1-1
d_gene: -
abundance: -
CDR3nt: TGTGCCAGCAGCGTAATTTATAGGAACACTGAAGCTTTCTTT
CDR3aa: CASSVIYRNTEAFF

v_gene: TRBV7-8
j_gene: TRBJ2-1
d_gene: TRBD1
abundance: -
CDR3nt: TGTGCCAGCAGCGGGGTGGGACAGGAGCAGTTCTTC
CDR3aa: CASSGVGQEQFF

v_gene: TRBV6-1
j_gene: TRBJ1-2
d_gene: -
abundance: -
CDR3nt: TGTGCCAGCAGTGAACGTGGCGGACAGAACTATGGCTACACCTTC
CDR3aa: CASSERGGQNYGYTF

v_gene: TRBV6-5
j_gene: TRBJ1-5
d_gene: -
abundance: -
CDR3nt: TGTGCCAGCAGTTACGCAGGTCCGGGTAGCCAGCCCCAGCATTTT
CDR3aa: CASSYAGPGSQPQHF

v_gene: TRBV24-1
j_gene: TRBJ2-1
d_gene: -
abundance: -
CDR3nt: TGTGCCACCTCTCGACAGGGAGGAGTCAATGAGCAGTTCTTC
CDR3aa: CATSRQGGVNEQFF

v_gene: TRBV7-9
j_gene: TRBJ1-2
d_gene: -
abundance: few
CDR3nt: TGTGCCAGCAGCACCAGGAGTACCTATGGCTACACCTTC
CDR3aa: CASSTRSTYGYTF

v_gene: TRBV6-4
j_gene: TRBJ1-1
d_gene: -
abundance: -
CDR3nt: TGTGCCAGCAGTGACTCGATGGGGTCGGGCGCTGAAGCTTTCTTT
CDR3aa: CASSDSMGSGAEAFF

v_gene: TRBV28
j_gene: TRBJ1-1
d_gene: -
abundance: -
CDR3nt: TGTGCCAGCAGTTTACCGGGGGACCTGAACACTGAAGCTTTCTTT
CDR3aa: CASSLPGDLNTEAFF

v_gene: TRBV11-3
j_gene: TRBJ2-2
d_gene: TRBD2
abundance: few
CDR3nt: TGTGCCAGCAGCTTAGGTGGTAGCGGGGTCAACGGGGAGCTGTTTTTT
CDR3aa: CASSLGGSGVNGELFF

v_gene: TRBV6-5
j_gene: TRBJ1-6
d_gene: -
abundance: once
CDR3nt: TGTGCCAGCAGTTACTCTGGCACTCAGAGCTCCTATAATTCACCCCTCCACTTT
CDR3aa: CASSYSGTQSSYNSPLHF